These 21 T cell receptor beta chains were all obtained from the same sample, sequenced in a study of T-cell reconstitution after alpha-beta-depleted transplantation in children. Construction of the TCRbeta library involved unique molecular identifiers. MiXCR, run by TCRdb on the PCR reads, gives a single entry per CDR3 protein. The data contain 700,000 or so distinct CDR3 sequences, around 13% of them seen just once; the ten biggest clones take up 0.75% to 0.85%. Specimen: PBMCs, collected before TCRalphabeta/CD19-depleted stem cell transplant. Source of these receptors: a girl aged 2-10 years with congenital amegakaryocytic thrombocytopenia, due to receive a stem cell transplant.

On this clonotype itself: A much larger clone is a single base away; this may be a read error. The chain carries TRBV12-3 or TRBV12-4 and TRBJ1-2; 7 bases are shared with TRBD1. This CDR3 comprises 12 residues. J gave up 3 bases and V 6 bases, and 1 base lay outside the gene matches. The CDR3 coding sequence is TGTGCCAGCAGCGACAGGGACTATGGCTACACCTTC. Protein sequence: CASSDRDYGYTF.

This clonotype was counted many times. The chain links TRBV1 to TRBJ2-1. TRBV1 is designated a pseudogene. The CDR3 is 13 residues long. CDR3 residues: CTSSQEGRDEQFF. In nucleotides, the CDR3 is TGCACCAGCAGCCAAGAAGGCCGAGATGAGCAGTTCTTC.

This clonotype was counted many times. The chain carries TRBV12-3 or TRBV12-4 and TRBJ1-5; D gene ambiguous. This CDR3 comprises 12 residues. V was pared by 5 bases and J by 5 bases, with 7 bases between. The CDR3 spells CASSVAYQPQHF. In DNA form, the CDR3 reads TGTGCCAGCAGTGTGGCGTATCAGCCCCAGCATTTT.

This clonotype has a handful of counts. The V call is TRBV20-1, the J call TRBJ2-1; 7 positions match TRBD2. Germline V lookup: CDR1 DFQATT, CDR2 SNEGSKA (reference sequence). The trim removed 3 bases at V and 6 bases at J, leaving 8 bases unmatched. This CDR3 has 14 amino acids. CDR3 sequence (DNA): TGCAGTGCTAGCAAGAGCGGGGACGGCAATGAGCAGTTCTTC. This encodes CSASKSGDGNEQFF.

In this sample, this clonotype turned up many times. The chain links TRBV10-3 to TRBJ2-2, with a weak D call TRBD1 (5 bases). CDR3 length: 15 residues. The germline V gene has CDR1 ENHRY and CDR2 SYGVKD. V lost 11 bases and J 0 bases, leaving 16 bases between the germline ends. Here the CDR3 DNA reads TGTGCCGCTCGAGGAACAGGCCCGAACACCGGGGAGCTGTTTTTT. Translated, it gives CAARGTGPNTGELFF.

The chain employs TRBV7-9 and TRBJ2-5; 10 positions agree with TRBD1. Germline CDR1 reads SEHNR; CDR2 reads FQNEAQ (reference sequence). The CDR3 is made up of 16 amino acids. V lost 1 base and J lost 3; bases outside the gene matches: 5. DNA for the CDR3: TGTGCCAGCAGCTTAGTTGGGACAGGGGCCAAAGAGACCCAGTACTTC. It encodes CASSLVGTGAKETQYF.

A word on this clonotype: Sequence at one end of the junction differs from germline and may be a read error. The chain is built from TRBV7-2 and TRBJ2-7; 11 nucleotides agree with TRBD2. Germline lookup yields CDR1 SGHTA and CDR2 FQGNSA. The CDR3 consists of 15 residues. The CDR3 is CAGSLGTSGFSEQYF. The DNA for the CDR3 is TGTGCCGGCAGCTTGGGGACTAGCGGCTTCTCCGAGCAGTACTTC.

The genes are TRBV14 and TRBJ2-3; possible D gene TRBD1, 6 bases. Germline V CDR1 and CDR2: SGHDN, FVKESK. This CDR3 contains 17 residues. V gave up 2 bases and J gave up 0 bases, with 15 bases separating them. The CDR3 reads CASSQLGQSVSTDTQYF. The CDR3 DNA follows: TGTGCCAGCAGCCAACTAGGACAGTCCGTCAGCACAGATACGCAGTATTTT.

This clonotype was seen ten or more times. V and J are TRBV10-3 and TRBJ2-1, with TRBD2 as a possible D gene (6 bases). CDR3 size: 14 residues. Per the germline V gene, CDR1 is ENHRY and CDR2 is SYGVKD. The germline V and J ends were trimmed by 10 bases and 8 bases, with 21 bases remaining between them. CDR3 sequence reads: CATRARGTLDEQFF. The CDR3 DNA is TGTGCCACCCGCGCCCGGGGGACTCTCGATGAGCAGTTCTTC.

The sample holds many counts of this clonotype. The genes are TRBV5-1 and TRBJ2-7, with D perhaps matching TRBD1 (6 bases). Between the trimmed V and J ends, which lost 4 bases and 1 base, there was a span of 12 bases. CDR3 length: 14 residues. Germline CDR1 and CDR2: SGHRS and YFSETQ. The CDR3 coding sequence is TGCGCCAGCAGCGCCCAACAGGGATCCTACGAGCAGTACTTC. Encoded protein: CASSAQQGSYEQYF. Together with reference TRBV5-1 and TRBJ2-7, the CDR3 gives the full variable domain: KAGVTQTPRYLIKTRGQQVTLSCSPISGHRSVSWYQQTPGQGLQFLFEYFSETQRNKGNFPGRFSGRQFSNSRSEMNVSTLELGDSALYLCASSAQQGSYEQYFGPGTRLTVT.

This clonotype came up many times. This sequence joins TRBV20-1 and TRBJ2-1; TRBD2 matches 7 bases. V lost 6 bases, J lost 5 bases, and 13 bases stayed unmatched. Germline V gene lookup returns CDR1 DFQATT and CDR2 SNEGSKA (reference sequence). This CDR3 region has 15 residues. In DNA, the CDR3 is TGCAGTGCAAAGACTCGCGCGGGGAGGGACAATGAGCAGTTCTTC. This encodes CSAKTRAGRDNEQFF.

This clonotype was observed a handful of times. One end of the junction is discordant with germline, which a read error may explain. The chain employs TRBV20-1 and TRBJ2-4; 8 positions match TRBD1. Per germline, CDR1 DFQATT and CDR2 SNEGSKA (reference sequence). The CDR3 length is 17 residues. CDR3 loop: CCARGDRRTLAKNIQYF. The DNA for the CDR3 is TGCTGTGCTAGAGGGGACAGGAGAACTCTAGCCAAAAACATTCAGTACTTC.

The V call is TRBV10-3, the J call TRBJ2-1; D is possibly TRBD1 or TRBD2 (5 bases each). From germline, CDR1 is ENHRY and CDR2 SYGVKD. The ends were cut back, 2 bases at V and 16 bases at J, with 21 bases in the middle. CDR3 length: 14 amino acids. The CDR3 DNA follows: TGTGCCATCAGTGAGAGAACCGGGACCTCCGCCTATTTCTTC. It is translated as CAISERTGTSAYFF.

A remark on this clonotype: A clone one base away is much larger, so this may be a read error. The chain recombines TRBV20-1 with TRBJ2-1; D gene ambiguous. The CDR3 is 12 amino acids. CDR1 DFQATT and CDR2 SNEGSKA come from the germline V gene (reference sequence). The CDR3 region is CSARDLGFEHFF. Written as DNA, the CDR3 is TGCAGTGCTAGAGATCTAGGTTTTGAGCATTTCTTC.

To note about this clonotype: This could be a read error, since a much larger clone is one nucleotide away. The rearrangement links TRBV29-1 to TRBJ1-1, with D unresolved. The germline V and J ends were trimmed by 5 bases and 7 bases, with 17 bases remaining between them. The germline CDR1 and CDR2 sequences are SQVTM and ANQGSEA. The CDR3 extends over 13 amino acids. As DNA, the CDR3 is TGCAGCGTTTTTCGACTTCAGCTCAATGAAGCTTTCTTT. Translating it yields CSVFRLQLNEAFF.

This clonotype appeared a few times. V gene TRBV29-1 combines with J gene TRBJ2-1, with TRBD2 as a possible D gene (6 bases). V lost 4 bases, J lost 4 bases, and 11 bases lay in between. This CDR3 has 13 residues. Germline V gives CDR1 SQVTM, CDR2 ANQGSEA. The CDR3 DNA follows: TGCAGCGTTGGGGGACTGCGATACAATGAGCAGTTCTTC. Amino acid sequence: CSVGGLRYNEQFF.

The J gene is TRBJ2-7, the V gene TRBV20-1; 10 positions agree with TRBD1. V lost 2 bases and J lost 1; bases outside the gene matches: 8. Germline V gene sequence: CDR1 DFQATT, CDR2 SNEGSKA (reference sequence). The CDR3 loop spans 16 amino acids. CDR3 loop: CSARTRGQGGSYEQYF. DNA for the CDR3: TGCAGTGCTAGAACCCGCGGACAGGGGGGATCCTACGAGCAGTACTTC.

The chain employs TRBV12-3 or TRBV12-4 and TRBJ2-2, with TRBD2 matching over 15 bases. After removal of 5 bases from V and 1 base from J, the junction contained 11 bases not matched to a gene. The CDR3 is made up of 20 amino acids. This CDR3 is CASSHTGGLAGGWNTGELFF. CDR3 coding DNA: TGTGCCAGCAGTCATACAGGGGGACTAGCGGGAGGTTGGAACACCGGGGAGCTGTTTTTT.

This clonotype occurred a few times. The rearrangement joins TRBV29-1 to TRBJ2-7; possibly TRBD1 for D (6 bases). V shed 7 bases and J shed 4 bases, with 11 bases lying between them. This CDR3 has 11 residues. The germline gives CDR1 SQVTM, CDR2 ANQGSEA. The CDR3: CSALQGYEQYF. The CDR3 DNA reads TGCAGCGCCTTACAGGGTTACGAGCAGTACTTC.

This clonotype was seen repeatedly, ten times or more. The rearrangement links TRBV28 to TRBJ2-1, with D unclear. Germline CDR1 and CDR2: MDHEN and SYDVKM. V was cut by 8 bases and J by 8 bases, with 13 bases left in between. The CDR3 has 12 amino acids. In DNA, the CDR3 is TGTGCCAGCTCAGCCTACCCCCATGAGCAGTTCTTC. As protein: CASSAYPHEQFF. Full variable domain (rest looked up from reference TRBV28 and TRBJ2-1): DVKVTQSSRYLVKRTGEKVFLECVQDMDHENMFWYRQDPGLGLRLIYFSYDVKMKEKGDIPEGYSVSREKKERFSLILESASTNQTSMYLCASSAYPHEQFFGPGTRLTVL.

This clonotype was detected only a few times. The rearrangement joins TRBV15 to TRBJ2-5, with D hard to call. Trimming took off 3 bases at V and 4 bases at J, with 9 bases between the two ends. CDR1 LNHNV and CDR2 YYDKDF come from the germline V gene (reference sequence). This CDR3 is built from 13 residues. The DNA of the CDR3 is TGTGCCACCAGCAGGATAGTGGGAGAGACCCAGTACTTC. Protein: CATSRIVGETQYF.